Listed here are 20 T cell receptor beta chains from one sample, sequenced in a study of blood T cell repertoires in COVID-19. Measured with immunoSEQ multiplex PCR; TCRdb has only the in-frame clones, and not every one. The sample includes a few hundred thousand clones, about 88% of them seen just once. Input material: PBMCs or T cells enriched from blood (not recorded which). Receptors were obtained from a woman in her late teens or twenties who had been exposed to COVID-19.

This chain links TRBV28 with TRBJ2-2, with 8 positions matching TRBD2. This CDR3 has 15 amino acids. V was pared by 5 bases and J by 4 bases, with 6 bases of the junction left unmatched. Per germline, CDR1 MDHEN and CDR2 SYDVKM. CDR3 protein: CASSLAGRGTGELFF. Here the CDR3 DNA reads TGTGCCAGCAGTCTCGCCGGGAGGGGCACCGGGGAGCTGTTTTTT.

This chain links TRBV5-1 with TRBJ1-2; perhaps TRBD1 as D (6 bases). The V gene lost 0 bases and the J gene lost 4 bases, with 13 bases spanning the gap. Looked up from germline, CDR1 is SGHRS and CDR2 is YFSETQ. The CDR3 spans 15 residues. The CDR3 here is CASSLESGGAYGYTF. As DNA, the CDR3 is TGCGCCAGCAGCTTGGAATCTGGGGGCGCCTATGGCTACACCTTC. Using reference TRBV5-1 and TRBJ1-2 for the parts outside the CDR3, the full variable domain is KAGVTQTPRYLIKTRGQQVTLSCSPISGHRSVSWYQQTPGQGLQFLFEYFSETQRNKGNFPGRFSGRQFSNSRSEMNVSTLELGDSALYLCASSLESGGAYGYTFGSGTRLTVV.

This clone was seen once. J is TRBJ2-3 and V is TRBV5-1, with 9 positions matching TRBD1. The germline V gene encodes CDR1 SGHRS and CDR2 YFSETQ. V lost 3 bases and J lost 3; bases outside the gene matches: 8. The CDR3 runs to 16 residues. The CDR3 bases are TGCGCCAGCAGCTCGATGGGACAGGGTTTTACAGATACGCAGTATTTT. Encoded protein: CASSSMGQGFTDTQYF. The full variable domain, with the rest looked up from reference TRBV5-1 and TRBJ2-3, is KAGVTQTPRYLIKTRGQQVTLSCSPISGHRSVSWYQQTPGQGLQFLFEYFSETQRNKGNFPGRFSGRQFSNSRSEMNVSTLELGDSALYLCASSSMGQGFTDTQYFGPGTRLTVL.

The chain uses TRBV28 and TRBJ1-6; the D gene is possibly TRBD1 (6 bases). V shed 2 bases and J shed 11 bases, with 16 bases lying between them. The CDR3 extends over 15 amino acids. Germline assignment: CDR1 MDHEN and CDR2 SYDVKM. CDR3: CASSLVMGARAPLHF. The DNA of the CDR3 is TGTGCCAGCAGTTTAGTTATGGGGGCGCGGGCACCCCTCCACTTT.

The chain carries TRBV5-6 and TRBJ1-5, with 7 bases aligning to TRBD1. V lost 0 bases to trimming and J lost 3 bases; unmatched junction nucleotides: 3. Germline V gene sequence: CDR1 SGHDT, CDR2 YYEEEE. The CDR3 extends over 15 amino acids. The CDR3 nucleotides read TGTGCCAGCAGCTTGGCCGGACAGGTCAATCAGCCCCAGCATTTT. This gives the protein CASSLAGQVNQPQHF. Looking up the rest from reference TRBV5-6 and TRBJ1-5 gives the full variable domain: DAGVTQSPTHLIKTRGQQVTLRCSPKSGHDTVSWYQQALGQGPQFIFQYYEEEERQRGNFPDRFSGHQFPNYSSELNVNALLLGDSALYLCASSLAGQVNQPQHFGDGTRLSIL.

The chain's CDR3 is CASSLNSPHTGELFF. The CDR3 nucleotides are TGCGCCAGCAGCTTGAACTCGCCGCACACCGGGGAGCTGTTTTTT. The chain employs TRBV5-1 and TRBJ2-2, with no clear D. The length of the CDR3 is 15 residues. In germline, CDR1 is SGHRS, CDR2 YFSETQ. The V end lost 1 base, the J end lost 3 bases, and 10 bases lay between the germline ends. The full variable domain, rest sourced from reference TRBV5-1 and TRBJ2-2, is KAGVTQTPRYLIKTRGQQVTLSCSPISGHRSVSWYQQTPGQGLQFLFEYFSETQRNKGNFPGRFSGRQFSNSRSEMNVSTLELGDSALYLCASSLNSPHTGELFFGEGSRLTVL.

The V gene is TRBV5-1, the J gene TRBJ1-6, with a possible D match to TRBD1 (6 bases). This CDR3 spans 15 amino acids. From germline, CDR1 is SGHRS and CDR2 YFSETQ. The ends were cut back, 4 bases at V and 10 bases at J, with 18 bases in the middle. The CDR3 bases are TGCGCCAGCAGCCCCGGGCACAGGGAGGGATCACCCCTCCACTTT. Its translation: CASSPGHREGSPLHF.

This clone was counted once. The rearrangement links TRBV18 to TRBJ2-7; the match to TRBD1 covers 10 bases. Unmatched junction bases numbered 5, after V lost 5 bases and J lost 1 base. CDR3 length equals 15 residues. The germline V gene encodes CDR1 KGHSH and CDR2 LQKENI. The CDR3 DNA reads TGTGCCAGCTCAGAGACAGGGGGCGCGTCCTACGAGCAGTACTTC. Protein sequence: CASSETGGASYEQYF.

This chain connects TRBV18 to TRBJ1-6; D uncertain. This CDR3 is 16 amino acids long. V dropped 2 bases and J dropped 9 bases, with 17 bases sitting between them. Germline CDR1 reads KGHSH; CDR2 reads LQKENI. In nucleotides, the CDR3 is TGTGCCAGCTCACCAACTGAGGGAGGAATCGGTTCACCCCTCCACTTT. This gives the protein CASSPTEGGIGSPLHF.

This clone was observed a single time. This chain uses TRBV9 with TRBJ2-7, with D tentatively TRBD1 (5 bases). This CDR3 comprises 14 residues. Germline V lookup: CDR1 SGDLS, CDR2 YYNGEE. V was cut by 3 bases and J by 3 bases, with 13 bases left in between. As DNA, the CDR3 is TGTGCCAGCAGCGGGGGCCGGGCCCTCTACGAGCAGTACTTC. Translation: CASSGGRALYEQYF.

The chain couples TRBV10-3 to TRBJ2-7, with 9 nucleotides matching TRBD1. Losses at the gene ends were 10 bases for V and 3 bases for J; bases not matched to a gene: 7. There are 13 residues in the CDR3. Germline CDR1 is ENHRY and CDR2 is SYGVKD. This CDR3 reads CANQLTGGYEQYF. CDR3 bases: TGTGCCAACCAACTGACAGGGGGCTACGAGCAGTACTTC.

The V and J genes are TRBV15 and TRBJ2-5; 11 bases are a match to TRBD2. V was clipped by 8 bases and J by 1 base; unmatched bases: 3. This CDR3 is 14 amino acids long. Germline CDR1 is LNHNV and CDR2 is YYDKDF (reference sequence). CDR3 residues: CATHGTSGQETQYF. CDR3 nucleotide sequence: TGTGCCACCCACGGGACTAGCGGCCAAGAGACCCAGTACTTC.

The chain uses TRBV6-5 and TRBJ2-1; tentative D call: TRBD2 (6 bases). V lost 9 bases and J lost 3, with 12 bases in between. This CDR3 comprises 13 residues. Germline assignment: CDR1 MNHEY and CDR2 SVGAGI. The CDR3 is CASEGLNYNEQFF. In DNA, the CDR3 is TGTGCCAGTGAGGGACTCAACTACAATGAGCAGTTCTTC.

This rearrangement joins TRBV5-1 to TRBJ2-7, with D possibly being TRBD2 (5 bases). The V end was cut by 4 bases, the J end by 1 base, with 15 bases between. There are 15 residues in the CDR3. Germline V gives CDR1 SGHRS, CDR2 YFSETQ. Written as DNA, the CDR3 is TGCGCCAGCAGCCCGGGATTGGACGGTTCCTACGAGCAGTACTTC. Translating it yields CASSPGLDGSYEQYF.

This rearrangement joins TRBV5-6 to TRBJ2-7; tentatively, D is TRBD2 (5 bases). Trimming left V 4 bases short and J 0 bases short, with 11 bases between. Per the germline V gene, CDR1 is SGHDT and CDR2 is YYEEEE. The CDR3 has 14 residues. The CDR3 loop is CASSLDRDSYEQYF. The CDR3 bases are TGTGCCAGCAGCCTAGACCGGGACTCCTACGAGCAGTACTTC.

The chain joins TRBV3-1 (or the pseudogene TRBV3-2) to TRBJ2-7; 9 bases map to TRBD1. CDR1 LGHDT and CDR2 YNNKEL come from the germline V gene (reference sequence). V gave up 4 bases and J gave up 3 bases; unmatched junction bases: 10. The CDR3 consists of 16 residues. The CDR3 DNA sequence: TGTGCCAGCAGCCGACCCGGGACAGGGTCACGCTACGAGCAGTACTTC. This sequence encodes CASSRPGTGSRYEQYF.

The CDR3 spells CASSSMGPGQPQHF. For the CDR3, the DNA is TGTGCCAGCAGTTCCATGGGTCCGGGTCAGCCCCAGCATTTT. This chain uses TRBV25-1 with TRBJ1-5; D gene uncertain. The CDR3 totals 14 residues. V gave up 5 bases and J gave up 6 bases, with 14 bases separating them. From germline, CDR1 is MGHDK and CDR2 SYGVNS. Full variable domain (remainder filled in from reference TRBV25-1 and TRBJ1-5): EADIYQTPRYLVIGTGKKITLECSQTMGHDKMYWYQQDPGMELHLIHYSYGVNSTEKGDLSSESTVSRIRTEHFPLTLESARPSHTSQYLCASSSMGPGQPQHFGDGTRLSIL.

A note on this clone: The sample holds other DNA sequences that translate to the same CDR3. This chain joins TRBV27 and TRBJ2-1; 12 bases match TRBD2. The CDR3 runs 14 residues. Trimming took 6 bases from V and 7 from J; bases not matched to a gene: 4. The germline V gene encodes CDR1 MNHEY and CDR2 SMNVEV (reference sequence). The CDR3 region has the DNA TGTGCCAGCAGCTCCGGGACTAGCGGGAATGAGCAGTTCTTC. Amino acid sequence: CASSSGTSGNEQFF.

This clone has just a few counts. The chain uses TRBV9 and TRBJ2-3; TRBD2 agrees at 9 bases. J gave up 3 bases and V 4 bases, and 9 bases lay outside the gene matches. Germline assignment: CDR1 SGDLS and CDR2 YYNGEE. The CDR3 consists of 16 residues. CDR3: CASSPQARGGTDTQYF. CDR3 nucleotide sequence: TGTGCCAGCAGCCCCCAGGCGCGGGGGGGTACAGATACGCAGTATTTT.

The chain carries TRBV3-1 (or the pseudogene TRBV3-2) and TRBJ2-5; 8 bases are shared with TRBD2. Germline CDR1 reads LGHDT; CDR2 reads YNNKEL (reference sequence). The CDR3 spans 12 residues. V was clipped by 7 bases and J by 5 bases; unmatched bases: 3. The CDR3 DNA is TGTGCCAGCACCTCTAGCGGGGAGACCCAGTACTTC. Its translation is CASTSSGETQYF.